The 21 T cell receptor beta chains listed next were all sequenced from one sample in a study of T cell repertoires in cytomegalovirus infection. No antigen has been identified for these receptors. TCRdb re-derived calls from the reads in MiXCR, one entry per CDR3 protein. The sample has about a million distinct CDR3 sequences; approximately 31% are singletons. The material sequenced was cultured CD8+ T cells from PBMCs, taken from culture after CMV antigen stimulation. The receptors derive from a human donor in good health (CMV status not recorded). Some clones in this sample may be carry-over from other donors' samples.

There are a few counts of this clonotype. This chain connects TRBV9 to TRBJ2-1, with a tentative D call TRBD2 (6 bases). V lost 0 bases to trimming and J lost 6 bases, with 13 bases between them. The length of the CDR3 is 15 residues. CDR1 SGDLS and CDR2 YYNGEE come from the germline V gene. CDR3 residues: CASSVGTRGPNEQFF. The DNA for the CDR3 is TGTGCCAGCAGCGTAGGAACGCGGGGTCCCAATGAGCAGTTCTTC.

This clonotype was counted at least ten times. This chain uses TRBV5-4 with TRBJ2-1; D is ambiguous. Germline loops: CDR1 SGHNT, CDR2 YYREEE (reference sequence). The CDR3 runs 15 residues. V lost 4 bases to trimming and J lost 0 bases, with 11 bases between them. CDR3 region: CASSQIKSSYNEQFF. DNA of the CDR3: TGTGCCAGCAGCCAGATTAAGAGCTCCTACAATGAGCAGTTCTTC.

The chain uses TRBV24-1 and TRBJ2-1; D is ambiguous. Trimming pared 3 bases from V and 15 bases from J, leaving 5 bases between. The CDR3 extends over 9 amino acids. In germline, CDR1 is KGHDR, CDR2 SFDVKD. CDR3 sequence: CATSDRGFF. The DNA for the CDR3 is TGTGCCACCAGTGATCGAGGGTTCTTC.

The J gene is TRBJ1-2, the V gene TRBV12-3 or TRBV12-4, with TRBD1 matching 8 bases. This CDR3 has 15 amino acids. V lost 4 bases and J lost 4; bases outside the gene matches: 8. As DNA, the CDR3 is TGTGCCAGCAGTTCGGACAGGGCGATACCCTATGGCTACACCTTC. This translates into CASSSDRAIPYGYTF.

This clonotype has more than one count but fewer than ten. This sequence joins TRBV2 and TRBJ2-3; 9 bases fit TRBD2. The CDR3 is 18 residues long. Germline CDR1 is SNHLY and CDR2 is FYNNEI. Trimming took 1 base from V and 5 from J; bases not matched to a gene: 13. The CDR3 DNA sequence: TGTGCCAGCAGTGAAGTTGCGGGGGGGGAACCCCCCGAAGATACGCAGTATTTT. It codes for CASSEVAGGEPPEDTQYF.

This clonotype was observed a handful of times. The junction and the germline gene differ at one end; a read error may be behind it. The chain carries TRBV4-1 and TRBJ1-1; TRBD1 might be the D (5 bases). The CDR3 sequence is 15 residues long. CDR1 and CDR2 (germline): MGHRA, YSYEKL. DNA of the CDR3: TGCGCCAGCAGCGAAGAGCGGCATCGGGGGACTGAAGCTTTCTTT. It encodes CASSEERHRGTEAFF.

This clonotype came up a few times. This sequence joins TRBV5-1 and TRBJ1-5; D uncertain. The V and J ends lost 4 bases and 5 bases respectively, with 16 bases between them. This CDR3 has 15 amino acids. Germline lookup yields CDR1 SGHRS and CDR2 YFSETQ. The CDR3 is CASSPDGGSDQPQHF. The CDR3 bases are TGCGCCAGCAGCCCTGACGGTGGATCGGATCAGCCCCAGCATTTT. Together with reference TRBV5-1 and TRBJ1-5, the CDR3 gives the full variable domain: KAGVTQTPRYLIKTRGQQVTLSCSPISGHRSVSWYQQTPGQGLQFLFEYFSETQRNKGNFPGRFSGRQFSNSRSEMNVSTLELGDSALYLCASSPDGGSDQPQHFGDGTRLSIL.

The chain couples TRBV18 to TRBJ2-1; the D call may be TRBD1 or TRBD2 (5 bases each). With 3 bases removed from V and 8 bases from J, the gap between germline ends came to 17 bases. The germline gives CDR1 KGHSH, CDR2 LQKENI. This CDR3 spans 15 amino acids. The CDR3 here is CASSPPRDGWDEQFF. CDR3 DNA sequence: TGTGCCAGCTCACCCCCCAGGGACGGTTGGGATGAGCAGTTCTTC.

This clonotype was seen more than once but under ten times. The chain is built from TRBV6-1 and TRBJ2-7; D uncertain. This CDR3 has 16 amino acids. In germline, CDR1 is MNHNS, CDR2 SASEGT. The V end lost 2 bases, the J end lost 2 bases, and 16 bases lay between the germline ends. The CDR3 is CASSERRTPGPYEQYF. Written as DNA, the CDR3 is TGTGCCAGCAGTGAACGTAGGACCCCGGGCCCCTACGAGCAGTACTTC.

The gene calls are TRBV9 and TRBJ1-2; D call uncertain. V gave up 0 bases and J gave up 0 bases, with 12 bases separating them. This CDR3 contains 16 residues. The germline V gene has CDR1 SGDLS and CDR2 YYNGEE. CDR3 coding DNA: TGTGCCAGCAGCGTAGCTATTAGGGAGACTAACTATGGCTACACCTTC. Its translation is CASSVAIRETNYGYTF.

This clonotype has at least ten counts. This chain joins TRBV7-8 and TRBJ2-3; unclear D gene. From germline, CDR1 is SGHVS and CDR2 FQNEAQ. The CDR3 spans 14 residues. V was pared by 4 bases and J by 0 bases, with 8 bases between. In nucleotides, the CDR3 is TGTGCCAGCAGCTCGAAGACTAGCACAGATACGCAGTATTTT. Translating gives CASSSKTSTDTQYF.

The table lists this clonotype with a few counts. The chain couples TRBV11-2 to TRBJ2-3; TRBD1 might be the D (5 bases). The germline V gene encodes CDR1 SGHAT and CDR2 FQNNGV. Trimming cost V 3 bases and J 1 base, with 11 bases left between them. The CDR3 loop spans 15 amino acids. CDR3 sequence reads: CASSFRVIGTDTQYF. The CDR3 region has the DNA TGTGCCAGCAGCTTCAGGGTGATTGGCACAGATACGCAGTATTTT.

As DNA, the CDR3 is TGCGCCATCCAGACAGGGCCCGGGGAGCTGTTTTTT. It encodes CAIQTGPGELFF. The rearrangement joins TRBV4-1 to TRBJ2-2; 7 nucleotides agree with TRBD1. The germline V gene has CDR1 MGHRA and CDR2 YSYEKL. The ends lost 10 bases at V and 6 bases at J; junction bases unmatched: 5. The CDR3 loop spans 12 amino acids.

This clonotype was seen only a few times. The gene calls are TRBV24-1 and TRBJ2-3, with 7 bases lining up with TRBD1. V trimming: 5 bases; J trimming: 4 bases; junction bases outside the gene matches: 14. Germline CDR1 KGHDR, CDR2 SFDVKD. This CDR3 is 17 amino acids long. The CDR3 region is CATSGNSGTAPSDTQYF. CDR3 DNA sequence: TGTGCCACCAGTGGAAACTCCGGGACAGCCCCGTCAGATACGCAGTATTTT.

Concerning this clonotype: This sequence may be a read error, since a much larger clone differs from it by one base. The rearrangement links TRBV7-2 to TRBJ1-2; TRBD1 matches 7 bases. The germline gives CDR1 SGHTA, CDR2 FQGNSA. There are 13 residues in the CDR3. The CDR3, as DNA: TGTGCCAGCAGCTCGACAGGGAGCTATGGCTGCACCTTC. Its translation: CASSSTGSYGCTF.

V usage is TRBV6-2 or TRBV6-3 and J usage is TRBJ2-5; D is uncertain. CDR1 is MNHEY, CDR2 SVGEGT, per germline. This CDR3 has 15 amino acids. The V and J ends lost 0 bases and 1 base respectively, with 9 bases between them. The chain's CDR3 is CASSYSVFGQETQYF. For the CDR3, the DNA is TGTGCCAGCAGTTACTCAGTGTTCGGCCAAGAGACCCAGTACTTC.

This clonotype has only a few counts. This sequence joins TRBV20-1 and TRBJ2-7, with 7 positions matching TRBD2. Unmatched junction bases numbered 7, after V lost 3 bases and J lost 2 bases. Germline V gene data show CDR1 as DFQATT and CDR2 as SNEGSKA (reference sequence). The CDR3 is 14 amino acids. The CDR3 protein is CSARALAEAYEQYF. The CDR3 DNA follows: TGCAGTGCTAGGGCCCTAGCGGAGGCCTACGAGCAGTACTTC.

This chain connects TRBV19 to TRBJ1-2; no firm D call. This CDR3 contains 11 residues. CDR1 LNHDA and CDR2 SQIVND come from the germline V gene (reference sequence). The V end was cut by 8 bases, the J end by 8 bases, with 12 bases between. The DNA for the CDR3 is TGTGCCAGTTGGGTGGGGTACGGCTACACCTTC. Encoded protein: CASWVGYGYTF. Combining the CDR3 with reference TRBV19 and TRBJ1-2 gives the whole variable domain DGGITQSPKYLFRKEGQNVTLSCEQNLNHDAMYWYRQDPGQGLRLIYYSQIVNDFQKGDIAEGYSVSREKKESFPLTVTSAQKNPTAFYLCASWVGYGYTFGSGTRLTVV.

The chain combines TRBV12-3 or TRBV12-4 with TRBJ1-1; D not resolved. Trimming shortened V by 7 bases and J by 6 bases, and 21 bases separated the two germline ends. The CDR3 is made up of 15 amino acids. As DNA, the CDR3 is TGTGCCAGCAAGTTGAAGGTTGGGAGCCGCCCTGAAGCTTTCTTT. It encodes CASKLKVGSRPEAFF.

This clonotype was detected a few times. The chain joins TRBV19 to TRBJ1-1; D gene ambiguous. Deletions cut 1 base from V and 0 bases from J, with 9 bases between. Germline V CDR1 and CDR2: LNHDA, SQIVND (reference sequence). The CDR3 sequence is 15 residues long. CDR3 DNA sequence: TGTGCCAGTAGTATAGTCCCGGGCATGAACACTGAAGCTTTCTTT. Translated: CASSIVPGMNTEAFF.

This clonotype was seen a single time. The V gene is TRBV19, the J gene TRBJ2-1, with 10 positions matching TRBD2. CDR1 is LNHDA, CDR2 SQIVND, per germline (reference sequence). With 7 bases clipped from V and 10 bases from J, the junction kept 10 bases outside the gene matches. CDR3 length: 14 amino acids. CDR3 in DNA: TGTGCCAGTACCCCTAGCGGGGGAGCCGGCGAGCAGTTCTTC. This encodes CASTPSGGAGEQFF.